This T cell receptor beta chain derives from a study of control samples from healthy donors and cancer patients. Per germline, CDR1 LGHNA and CDR2 YSLEER. CDR3 length: 16 residues. With V trimmed by 2 bases and J by 2 bases, 3 bases remained unmatched. Method: immunoSEQ multiplex PCR; TCRdb's copy keeps in-frame clones and lacks some. This sample yields about 92,000 clones, of which 82% are seen a single time; around 9.1% belongs to the top ten. The sample was blood. This chain joins TRBV4-3 and TRBJ1-3, with TRBD1 identical over 10 bases. The sequence came from a woman aged 60-70 years in good health. CDR3 in DNA: TGCGCCAGCAGCCAACTCGGGACAGGGGCTGGAAACACCATATATTTT. It translates to CASSQLGTGAGNTIYF.